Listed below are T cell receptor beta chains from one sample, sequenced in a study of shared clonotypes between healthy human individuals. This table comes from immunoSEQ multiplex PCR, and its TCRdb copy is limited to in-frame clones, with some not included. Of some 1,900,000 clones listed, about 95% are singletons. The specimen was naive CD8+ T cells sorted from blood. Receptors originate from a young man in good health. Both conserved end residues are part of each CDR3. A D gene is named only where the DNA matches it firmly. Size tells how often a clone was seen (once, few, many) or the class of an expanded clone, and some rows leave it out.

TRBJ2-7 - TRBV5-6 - TGTGCCAGCAGCTTGGACCTTTCCCCCGAGCAGTACTTC CASSLDLSPEQYF
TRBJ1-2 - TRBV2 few TGTGCCAGCAGTGTACAGAGTTCCTACTATGGCTACACCTTC CASSVQSSYYGYTF
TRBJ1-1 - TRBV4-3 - TGCGCCAGCAGCCAGAACAGGGTGGGGAACACTGAAGCTTTCTTT CASSQNRVGNTEAFF
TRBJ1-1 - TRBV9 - TGTGCCAGCAGCGTAGTTTCTCCGGGAGCAGCTTTCTTT CASSVVSPGAAFF
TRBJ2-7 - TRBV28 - TGTGCCAGCAGTCCCCCGGCCTACCACGAGCAGTACTTC CASSPPAYHEQYF
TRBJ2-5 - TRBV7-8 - TGTGCCAGCAGCTTAAAGATCCAGCGGGACCAAGAGACCCAGTACTTC CASSLKIQRDQETQYF
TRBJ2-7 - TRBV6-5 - TGTGCCAGCAGTTACTCCCTAGGGACCCAAGCCTACGAGCAGTACTTC CASSYSLGTQAYEQYF
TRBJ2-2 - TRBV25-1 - TGTGCCAGCAGTGACCGCAAGGGGACTTTGAACACCGGGGAGCTGTTTTTT CASSDRKGTLNTGELFF
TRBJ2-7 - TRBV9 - TGTGCCAGCAGCGTAGGAGGACTGCCCTACGAGCAGTACTTC CASSVGGLPYEQYF
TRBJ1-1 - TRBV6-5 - TGTGCCAGCAGTCCGGTAATGAACACTGAAGCTTTCTTT CASSPVMNTEAFF
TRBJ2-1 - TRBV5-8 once TGTGCCAGCAGCCACAGTGTTAGCTCCTACAATGAGCAGTTCTTC CASSHSVSSYNEQFF
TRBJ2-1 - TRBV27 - TGTGCCAGCAGTACCCCGGGACAATCTCCGTTCTTC CASSTPGQSPFF
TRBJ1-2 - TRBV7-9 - TGTGCCAGCAGCCGAAGCGGGGGGCAAGGCTACACCTTC CASSRSGGQGYTF
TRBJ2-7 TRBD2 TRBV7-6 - TGTGCCAGCAGCGGCGGGACTACCTCCTACGAGCAGTACTTC CASSGGTTSYEQYF
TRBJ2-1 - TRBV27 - TGTGCCAGCAGCTCTAGGGGGTTTTCCTACAATGAGCAGTTCTTC CASSSRGFSYNEQFF
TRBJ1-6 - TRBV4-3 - TGCGCCAGCAGCCAAGGACAGGAGATAGGTTGGGGGGATAATTCACCCCTCCACTTT CASSQGQEIGWGDNSPLHF
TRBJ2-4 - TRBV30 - TGTGCCTGGAACCCAAGCGGGTCCGAAAACATTCAGTACTTC CAWNPSGSENIQYF
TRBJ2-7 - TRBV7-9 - TGTGCCAGCAGCTTAGGTGATTCGAGGGTATACGAGCAGTACTTC CASSLGDSRVYEQYF
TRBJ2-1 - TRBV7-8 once TGTGCCAGCAGCCGTGGCCGGGCGATTCTCGACTACAATGAGCAGTTCTTC CASSRGRAILDYNEQFF
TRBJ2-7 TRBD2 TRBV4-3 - TGCGCCAGCAGCCAAGGACTAGCGGGGGGTTACTCCTACGAGCAGTACTTC CASSQGLAGGYSYEQYF
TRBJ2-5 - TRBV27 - TGTGCCAGCAGTTTACTGCCGGGAAGCCAAGAGACCCAGTACTTC CASSLLPGSQETQYF
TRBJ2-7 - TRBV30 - TGTGCCTGGAGTGCGGGGGTCTCCTACGAGCAGTACTTC CAWSAGVSYEQYF
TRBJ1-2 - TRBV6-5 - TGTGCCAGCAGTACACAGGGCTATGGCTACACCTTC CASSTQGYGYTF
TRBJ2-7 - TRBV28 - TGTGCCAGCACAAAAGGACCGCTCTCCTACGAGCAGTACTTC CASTKGPLSYEQYF
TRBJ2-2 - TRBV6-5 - TGTGCCAGCAGTTACAGTGGGGACGGCACCGGGGAGCTGTTTTTT CASSYSGDGTGELFF
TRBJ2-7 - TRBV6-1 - TGTGCCAGCAGTGAAGTCGTTGGTGGCGGGACCTACGAGCAGTACTTC CASSEVVGGGTYEQYF
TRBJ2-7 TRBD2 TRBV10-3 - TGTGCCATCAGTGAGTCGGGGACTAGCGGATACTCCTACGAGCAGTACTTC CAISESGTSGYSYEQYF
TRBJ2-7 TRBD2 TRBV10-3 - TGTGCCATCAGTGAGTCGAAGTTATCACTAGCGGGAACCTACGAGCAGTACTTC CAISESKLSLAGTYEQYF
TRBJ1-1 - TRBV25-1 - TGTGCCAGCAATGGGGAGGGGACTGAAGCTTTCTTT CASNGEGTEAFF
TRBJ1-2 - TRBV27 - TGTGCCAGCAGTTTAACTTTCGGGGTGGGCTATGGCTACACCTTC CASSLTFGVGYGYTF
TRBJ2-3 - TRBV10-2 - TGCGCCAGCAGTGAGGTGAGGGTGGTGGGCACAGATACGCAGTATTTT CASSEVRVVGTDTQYF
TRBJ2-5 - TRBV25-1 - TGTGCCAGCAGTGAGGGCAGGGAACAGTACTTC CASSEGREQYF
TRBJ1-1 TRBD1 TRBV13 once TGTGCCAGCAGCCCGGACAGGGACGTGGCTTTCTTT CASSPDRDVAFF
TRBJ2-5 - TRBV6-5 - TGTGCCAGCAGTTACGGCACGCAAGAGACCCAGTACTTC CASSYGTQETQYF
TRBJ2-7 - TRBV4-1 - TGCGCCAGCAGCCAAGGCCAGGGGCAGTACGAGCAGTACTTC CASSQGQGQYEQYF
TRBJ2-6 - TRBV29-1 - TGCAGCGTTGAAGACTACTCGAACAGCTCTGGGGCCAACGTCCTGACTTTC CSVEDYSNSSGANVLTF